Presented here are 14 T cell receptor beta chains from one specimen sequenced in a study of T cell repertoires in cytomegalovirus infection. Their cognate antigens are unknown. MiXCR was run by TCRdb on the reads, yielding one entry per CDR3 protein. The profile shows about 78,000 distinct CDR3 sequences, around 40% of them singletons. The starting material was CD8+ T cells from cultured PBMCs, obtained from culture after CMV antigen stimulation. Receptors originate from a human donor in good health (CMV status not recorded). Some clones in this sample may be carry-over from other donors' samples.

The chain has TRBV12-3 or TRBV12-4 and TRBJ2-2; D gene uncertain. V was cut by 5 bases and J by 6 bases, with 7 bases left in between. The CDR3 loop spans 12 amino acids. CDR3 residues: CASSTTAGELFF. DNA of the CDR3: TGTGCCAGCAGTACTACAGCCGGGGAGCTGTTTTTT.

This clonotype turned up a few times. The chain carries TRBV7-2 and TRBJ1-4; D gene uncertain. Trimming took 1 base from V and 11 from J, leaving 14 bases between them. CDR1 and CDR2 (germline): SGHTA, FQGNSA. The CDR3 spans 14 residues. The CDR3 is CASSLDSLAGKLFF. DNA of the CDR3: TGTGCCAGCAGCTTAGACAGTCTGGCTGGGAAACTGTTTTTT.

CDR3 in DNA: TGTGCCAGCAGCCCAGATGCAACTAATGAAAAACTGTTTTTT. Translating gives CASSPDATNEKLFF. The chain combines TRBV2 with TRBJ1-4, with D unclear. This CDR3 is built from 14 residues. From germline, CDR1 is SNHLY and CDR2 FYNNEI. V was shortened by 6 bases and J by 0 bases, with 8 bases between the two germline ends.

This clonotype was seen once. This chain joins TRBV27 and TRBJ1-2; D is uncertain. The CDR3 has 16 residues. CDR1 and CDR2 (germline): MNHEY, SMNVEV (reference sequence). The germline V and J ends were trimmed by 5 bases and 5 bases, with 21 bases remaining between them. CDR3 in amino acids: CASSPRAGGGSYGYTF. The CDR3 DNA reads as TGTGCCAGCAGTCCCCGGGCGGGCGGAGGGTCTTATGGCTACACCTTC.

This chain joins TRBV6-5 and TRBJ2-2; 9 bases align to TRBD1. The germline CDR1 and CDR2 sequences are MNHEY and SVGAGI. This CDR3 has 13 residues. V shed 10 bases and J 6 bases; nucleotides not matched to a gene: 6. In DNA, the CDR3 is TGTGCCACCCGGGACAGGGCGGCCGGGGAGCTGTTTTTT. This gives the protein CATRDRAAGELFF.

The chain has TRBV29-1 and TRBJ2-7, with TRBD2 matching over 12 bases. The CDR3 is 14 amino acids. Germline V lookup: CDR1 SQVTM, CDR2 ANQGSEA. Trimming removed 3 bases from V and 3 bases from J; junction bases left unmatched: 3. The CDR3 DNA is TGCAGCGTTGATGGACTAGCGGGGAACTACGAGCAGTACTTC. It encodes CSVDGLAGNYEQYF.

This sequence joins TRBV25-1 and TRBJ2-7; D is undetermined. V lost 4 bases and J 4 bases, leaving 5 bases between the germline ends. Germline V gene lookup returns CDR1 MGHDK and CDR2 SYGVNS. CDR3 length: 11 residues. DNA for the CDR3: TGTGCCAGCAGTGCCCGATACGAGCAGTACTTC. Protein product: CASSARYEQYF.

This clonotype was seen at least ten times. The genes are TRBV6-1 and TRBJ2-7; maybe TRBD1 (5 bases). Germline V CDR1 and CDR2: MNHNS, SASEGT. CDR3 length: 15 residues. Trimming took 6 bases from V and 2 from J, leaving 17 bases between them. CDR3 protein: CASRIREVAAYEQYF. In DNA form, the CDR3 reads TGTGCCAGCAGAATCAGGGAAGTCGCCGCCTACGAGCAGTACTTC.

The chain carries TRBV4-1 and TRBJ1-2; TRBD1 matches 8 bases. The CDR3 is 16 residues long. Germline V gene sequence: CDR1 MGHRA, CDR2 YSYEKL. Trimming removed 0 bases from V and 6 bases from J; junction bases left unmatched: 9. The chain's CDR3 is CASSQDLVGTGHGYTF. CDR3 nucleotide sequence: TGCGCCAGCAGCCAAGATCTAGTGGGGACAGGTCATGGCTACACCTTC.

The chain links TRBV6-1 to TRBJ2-3; weak D call: TRBD2 (5 bases). The germline gives CDR1 MNHNS, CDR2 SASEGT. This CDR3 contains 14 residues. The V gene lost 7 bases and the J gene lost 5 bases, with 16 bases spanning the gap. The CDR3 DNA reads as TGTGCCAGCAAGAAGTACCCCGAGGGAGATACGCAGTATTTT. It translates to CASKKYPEGDTQYF.

The genes are TRBV6-1 and TRBJ2-5; possibly TRBD1 for D (6 bases). V was shortened by 7 bases and J by 3 bases, with 15 bases between the two germline ends. The CDR3 totals 14 residues. Germline loops: CDR1 MNHNS, CDR2 SASEGT. The DNA for the CDR3 is TGTGCCAGCAATCTGAATGAGGGGGAAGAGACCCAGTACTTC. This codes for CASNLNEGEETQYF.

This chain uses TRBV6-1 with TRBJ2-7, with D tentatively TRBD1 (5 bases). The V gene lost 0 bases and the J gene lost 1 base, with 13 bases spanning the gap. The CDR3 sequence is 16 residues long. Germline CDR1 is MNHNS and CDR2 is SASEGT. CDR3 residues: CASSEAGGAGSYEQYF. As DNA, the CDR3 is TGTGCCAGCAGTGAAGCGGGTGGGGCAGGGTCCTACGAGCAGTACTTC.

This rearrangement joins TRBV7-8 to TRBJ1-2; 9 bases fit TRBD1. The V segment lost 3 bases and the J segment 8 bases; nucleotides outside the gene matches: 7. The CDR3 consists of 14 residues. Per the germline V gene, CDR1 is SGHVS and CDR2 is FQNEAQ. The CDR3 protein is CASSFGQGSYGYTF. Here the CDR3 DNA reads TGTGCCAGCAGCTTCGGACAGGGGAGTTACGGCTACACCTTC.

The V call is TRBV12-3 or TRBV12-4, the J call TRBJ1-4, with D hard to call. This CDR3 comprises 15 residues. The germline V and J ends were trimmed by 4 bases and 4 bases, with 13 bases remaining between them. Here the CDR3 DNA reads TGTGCCAGCAGTTCGATGCAGTTCCTTAATGAAAAACTGTTTTTT. It is translated as CASSSMQFLNEKLFF.